The rows below give T cell receptor beta chains drawn from one sample of a study of T cell responses to AZD1222 COVID-19 vaccine. The method was immunoSEQ multiplex PCR; TCRdb's version includes in-frame clones alone and lacks a portion of them. This table holds 150,000 to 180,000 clones, about 87% found once. The sequenced sample was peripheral blood, obtained on day 0 of AZD1222 vaccination. These receptors were obtained from an adult in good health. CDR3s include the opening cysteine and the closing phenylalanine or tryptophan. A D gene is named only where the DNA matches it firmly. Clone size, where shown, is once, few, many, or a class for clones that have expanded.

DNA | CDR3 | D | J | V | size
TGTGCCAGCAGCGCAGGGTCTGGAAACACCATATATTTT | CASSAGSGNTIYF | - | TRBJ1-3 | TRBV6-2/TRBV6-3 | -
TGTGCCAGTAGTATCGGGGGACTAGCGGGGGTGGAGACCCAGTACTTC | CASSIGGLAGVETQYF | TRBD2 | TRBJ2-5 | TRBV19 | -
TGTGCCAGCAGCTTAGGGACAGTTCCTATGAACACTGAAGCTTTCTTT | CASSLGTVPMNTEAFF | - | TRBJ1-1 | TRBV7-8 | -
TGTGCCAGCAGCTTGGCGGGGCGGGGGGACTCTTATGGCTACACCTTC | CASSLAGRGDSYGYTF | - | TRBJ1-2 | TRBV5-4 | once
TGTGCCAGCAGCTTAAAGGGACAGGGTATGCATGAGCAGTTCTTC | CASSLKGQGMHEQFF | TRBD1 | TRBJ2-1 | TRBV7-3 | -
TGTGCCAGCAGTATCCGGGACCCACCTAACTATGGCTACACCTTC | CASSIRDPPNYGYTF | - | TRBJ1-2 | TRBV6-2/TRBV6-3 | -
TGCAGCGTTGAAGTAGGGGGCGGTTACGAGCAGTACTTC | CSVEVGGGYEQYF | TRBD1 | TRBJ2-7 | TRBV29-1 | -
TGTGCCAGCAGCTTAGGACAGGCTTCCGAGCAGTACTTC | CASSLGQASEQYF | - | TRBJ2-7 | TRBV11-2 | -
TGTGCCAGCAGCTCCCGGGGGGATAGAGATACGCAGTATTTT | CASSSRGDRDTQYF | TRBD2 | TRBJ2-3 | TRBV5-4 | -
TGTGCCAGCAGTTTATCGACAGAGCCTAGCACAGATACGCAGTATTTT | CASSLSTEPSTDTQYF | - | TRBJ2-3 | TRBV27 | -
TGTGCCAGCACCTACTCTTCCGGGACCAGCCAGCCCCAGCATTTT | CASTYSSGTSQPQHF | - | TRBJ1-5 | TRBV6-2/TRBV6-3 | -
TGTGCCAGCAGCTTAGCGGGGGCAAACACCGGGGAGCTGTTTTTT | CASSLAGANTGELFF | TRBD2 | TRBJ2-2 | TRBV5-4 | -
TGCGCCAGCAGTGGGGGCCCAGTGAACACTGAAGCTTTCTTT | CASSGGPVNTEAFF | - | TRBJ1-1 | TRBV5-1 | -
TGCGCCAGCAGTGACGGCAATCAGCCCCAGCATTTT | CASSDGNQPQHF | - | TRBJ1-5 | TRBV10-1 | -
TGTGCCAGTAGCCCGTGGGGCAGGGGACTAGAGACCCAGTACTTC | CASSPWGRGLETQYF | - | TRBJ2-5 | TRBV19 | -
TGTGCCAGCCGGAGGTCAGGGGACCGGGGGGCCCAGCATTTT | CASRRSGDRGAQHF | - | TRBJ1-5 | TRBV28 | -
TGTGCCAGCAGCTCCTGGACTAGCGGGGGCAGCACAGATACGCAGTATTTT | CASSSWTSGGSTDTQYF | TRBD2 | TRBJ2-3 | TRBV27 | -
TGTGCCAGCAGGGTCGACAGGGGGCTAGGTACTGAAGCTTTCTTT | CASRVDRGLGTEAFF | TRBD1 | TRBJ1-1 | TRBV6-5 | -
TGTGCCAGCCATTCAATGGATCAGCCCCAGCATTTT | CASHSMDQPQHF | - | TRBJ1-5 | TRBV28 | -
TGTGCCAGCAGCTTAGTTGGCGCCGACAATCAGCCCCAGCATTTT | CASSLVGADNQPQHF | - | TRBJ1-5 | TRBV7-9 | few
TGTGCCAGCAGCCCCCGGTCATCCTCCTACAATGAGCAGTTCTTC | CASSPRSSSYNEQFF | - | TRBJ2-1 | TRBV5-4 | -
TGTGCCAGCAGCCAAGAACTGGGTCAGCCCCAGCATTTT | CASSQELGQPQHF | - | TRBJ1-5 | TRBV3-1/TRBV3-2 | -
TGTGCCATCAGGGTTGGGGACAGCTCCTACAATGAGCAGTTCTTC | CAIRVGDSSYNEQFF | TRBD1 | TRBJ2-1 | TRBV10-3 | once
TGTGCCAGCAGTTCGGGGGGCGCGGGGTATGGCTACACCTTC | CASSSGGAGYGYTF | - | TRBJ1-2 | TRBV28 | few
TGTGCCAGCAGCCCGCATAGCGGGGGGGTCTACGAGCAGTACTTC | CASSPHSGGVYEQYF | TRBD2 | TRBJ2-7 | TRBV7-2 | -